This record covers a single TCR beta chain. TCRdb's copy holds only in-frame clones and misses some; the assay was immunoSEQ multiplex PCR. Here the sample spans approximately 29,000 clones, 90% being singletons. J was trimmed by 6 bases and V by 6 bases; bases with no gene match: 10. CDR1 and CDR2 (germline): MDHEN, SYDVKM. The CDR3 is 14 amino acids. The data are from a study of neoadjuvant nivolumab and ipilimumab in lung cancer. The TCR sequence derives from an adult with non-small cell lung cancer. The sequencing used peripheral blood, collected after neoadjuvant nivolumab, alone or with ipilimumab, at or shortly before surgery. The V call is TRBV28, the J call TRBJ1-2, with 7 bases aligning to TRBD1. Here the CDR3 reads CASRRQGTNHGYTF. Written as DNA, the CDR3 is TGTGCCAGCAGACGACAGGGTACCAATCATGGCTACACCTTC.